This entry describes one T cell receptor beta chain. Its antigen is undetermined. Study-wide results and caveats: Greatest tumor Treg TCR overlap was with tumor naive CD4+ cells.

MiXCR was run by TCRdb on the 5' RACE reads, yielding one entry per CDR3 protein. Of about 7,800 distinct CDR3 sequences listed, 36% are singletons. V shed 6 bases and J 6 bases; nucleotides not matched to a gene: 8. The CDR3 has 13 residues. Germline V CDR1 and CDR2: MNHNY, SVGAGI (reference sequence). The rearrangement joins TRBV6-6 to TRBJ2-7, with 7 bases fitting TRBD2. The TCR sequence derives from a female donor with breast cancer. The sequenced material came from tumor-infiltrating memory CD4+ T cells sorted from the breast tumor. Subset meaning: memory CD4+ T cells, CD4+CD45RO+CD25-. In DNA form, the CDR3 reads TGTGCCAGCAGCCACCGGGAGGAAGGCGAGCAGTACTTC. Protein: CASSHREEGEQYF.